Below are 6 T cell receptor beta chains sequenced from a single sample in a study of shared clonotypes between healthy human individuals (dated by TCRdb to 2020 to 2021). Library generation was performed with the immunoSEQ multiplex PCR assay. TCRdb's version of the immuneACCESS table is confined to in-frame rearrangements and falls short of the full clone set. An unresolved V gene accounts for under half of the shortfall where checked; the remainder is of unknown origin. The sample table lists millions of clones, roughly 95% of them with a count of one. Roughly 0.13% of the sample is in the top ten clones. Source material: naive CD4+ T cells sorted from blood. According to the study, the label for this sample's cell subset or site signals: CD45RA+ positively selected. The receptors here all came from a man aged 18 to 29 in good health.

Regarding this clone: This sample includes further DNA sequences coding for the same CDR3. The chain links TRBV7-9 to TRBJ2-1; D unclear. Looked up from germline, CDR1 is SEHNR and CDR2 is FQNEAQ (reference sequence). Trimming cost V 2 bases and J 4 bases, with 6 bases left between them. The CDR3 is 13 amino acids. The CDR3 nucleotides read TGTGCCAGCAGCTTACGGTCGTACAATGAGCAGTTCTTC. This codes for CASSLRSYNEQFF.

The genes are TRBV27 and TRBJ2-7; tentatively, D is TRBD1 or TRBD2 (5 bases each). The CDR3 is 13 amino acids. Trimming left V 6 bases short and J 7 bases short, with 16 bases between. The germline V gene encodes CDR1 MNHEY and CDR2 SMNVEV (reference sequence). CDR3 in amino acids: CASRGNGEGEQYF. The CDR3 DNA reads as TGTGCCAGCAGGGGTAATGGCGAGGGGGAGCAGTACTTC.

This chain links TRBV10-3 with TRBJ1-6; possibly TRBD1 for D (5 bases). This CDR3 is 16 amino acids long. The germline gives CDR1 ENHRY, CDR2 SYGVKD. V lost 0 bases to trimming and J lost 7 bases, with 13 bases between them. The CDR3 here is CAISESVNGANSPLHF. The CDR3, as DNA: TGTGCCATCAGTGAGTCTGTAAACGGGGCCAATTCACCCCTCCACTTT.

V is TRBV5-1 and J is TRBJ2-7, with D perhaps TRBD2 (5 bases). There are 15 residues in the CDR3. The germline gives CDR1 SGHRS, CDR2 YFSETQ. V was cut by 0 bases and J by 4 bases, with 14 bases left in between. The CDR3 DNA is TGCGCCAGCAGCTTGGCCTATGGCGGGCAATACGAGCAGTACTTC. Its protein product is CASSLAYGGQYEQYF.

The chain combines TRBV2 with TRBJ2-1, with D tentatively TRBD2 (6 bases). Looked up from germline, CDR1 is SNHLY and CDR2 is FYNNEI. The CDR3 contains 15 residues. Trimming cost V 7 bases and J 1 base, with 14 bases left between them. DNA of the CDR3: TGTGCCAGCATGGTTGCGGGGTGGTCCTACAATGAGCAGTTCTTC. Translation: CASMVAGWSYNEQFF.

V usage is TRBV19 and J usage is TRBJ2-7; TRBD2 agrees at 7 bases. The J segment lost 3 bases and the V segment lost 2 bases, leaving 4 bases of the junction unmatched. CDR1 is LNHDA, CDR2 SQIVND, per germline (reference sequence). The CDR3 is made up of 14 amino acids. Here the CDR3 DNA reads TGTGCCAGTAGTATAACCGGCGGGAGCTACGAGCAGTACTTC. Translation: CASSITGGSYEQYF.